Listed below are T cell receptor beta chains from one sample, sequenced in a study of cytomegalovirus exposure and HLA in healthy donors. The table came from immunoSEQ multiplex PCR; TCRdb's copy has only in-frame clones and leaves some out. The sample carries about 120,000 clones, about 80% recorded once. The specimen sequenced was PBMCs. The receptors shown here come from a man aged 30 to 39 in good health and CMV-seropositive. Both conserved end residues are part of each CDR3. The order of the fields is V gene, D gene, clone size, J gene, CDR3 DNA, CDR3 protein. The D gene is left open where the match is weak. The size entry is marked missing in some rows and otherwise reads once, few, many or a size class.

TRBV7-3	TRBD1	-	TRBJ2-1	TGTGCCAGCAGCGTTACCGGGACAGGGGTCACTGAGCAGTTCTTC	CASSVTGTGVTEQFF
TRBV10-1	TRBD2	-	TRBJ2-1	TGCGCCAGCAGTCCCAGCGGGGGGAACGAGCAGTTCTTC	CASSPSGGNEQFF
TRBV28	-	-	TRBJ1-6	TGTGCCAGCAACGAGGGAGTCTATAATTCACCCCTCCACTTT	CASNEGVYNSPLHF
TRBV19	-	once	TRBJ2-6	TGTGCCAGTATAGCCGGCCACTCTGGGGCCAACGTCCTGACTTTC	CASIAGHSGANVLTF
TRBV18	-	-	TRBJ2-7	TGTGCCAGCTCACCCAGGGGCTACGAGCAGTACTTC	CASSPRGYEQYF
TRBV18	-	-	TRBJ1-2	TGTGCCATCCGCTCGACAGATTTAAACTATGGCTACACCTTC	CAIRSTDLNYGYTF
TRBV7-2	TRBD2	-	TRBJ2-7	TGTGCCAGCAGCTTAGTGAGCGGGAGCTCCTACGAGCAGTACTTC	CASSLVSGSSYEQYF
TRBV4-1	TRBD2	-	TRBJ2-1	TGCGCCAGCAGCCAAGAAGAGGTGCCTGTAGCGGGGAGTTACAATGAGCAGTTCTTC	CASSQEEVPVAGSYNEQFF
TRBV7-8	-	-	TRBJ1-2	TGTGCCAGCAGTTCACAGGGTAACTATGGCTACACCTTC	CASSSQGNYGYTF
TRBV14	TRBD1	-	TRBJ2-7	TGTGCCAGCAGCCAAGTATGGGACAGGGACTACGAGCAGTACTTC	CASSQVWDRDYEQYF
TRBV12-5	-	-	TRBJ2-7	TGTGCTAGTGGTTTGGTAGGGGTCGAGCAGTACTTC	CASGLVGVEQYF
TRBV6-4	-	-	TRBJ2-2	TGTGCCAGTCTACACAGCCTTCAGAACACCGGGGAGCTGTTTTTT	CASLHSLQNTGELFF
TRBV19	-	-	TRBJ2-1	TGTGCCAGTAGTATAGCCCGGAGAGGTAATGAGCAGTTCTTC	CASSIARRGNEQFF
TRBV18	-	-	TRBJ1-1	TGTGCCAGCTCACCAAAAAACCCTGGAGGCACTGAAGCTTTCTTT	CASSPKNPGGTEAFF
TRBV15	-	-	TRBJ2-1	TGTGCCACCAGCAGAGAAACGACACACAGTATCAGTCCCCCCGTATACAATGAGCAGTTCTTC	CATSRETTHSISPPVYNEQFF
TRBV7-2	-	-	TRBJ1-1	TGTGCCAGCAGTCCCCTACTACGCCTGAACACTGAAGCTTTCTTT	CASSPLLRLNTEAFF
TRBV11-3	-	-	TRBJ1-1	TGTGCCAGCAGCGGGACATCCAAGAACACTGAAGCTTTCTTT	CASSGTSKNTEAFF
TRBV6-4	-	-	TRBJ2-3	TGTGCCACAACGAACCGGGACAACTATCCCACAGATACGCAGTATTTT	CATTNRDNYPTDTQYF
TRBV4-1	-	few	TRBJ1-6	TGCGCCAGCAGCCAAGTACAGAGCTCCTATAATTCACCCCTCCACTTT	CASSQVQSSYNSPLHF
TRBV5-1	TRBD1	-	TRBJ2-2	TGCGCCAGCAGAAACGGACAGGGCGTTAACACCGGGGAGCTGTTTTTT	CASRNGQGVNTGELFF
TRBV6-1	TRBD1	few	TRBJ1-1	TGTGCCAGCAGTGGGGCCGGGACAGGGAGGAACACTGAAGCTTTCTTT	CASSGAGTGRNTEAFF
TRBV6-6	TRBD1	-	TRBJ1-1	TGTGCCAGCGGGGACAGGGGAAACACTGAAGCTTTCTTT	CASGDRGNTEAFF
TRBV9	-	-	TRBJ1-1	TGTGCCAGCAGCGTAGAGGGGGGGATCCGGAACACTGAAGCTTTCTTT	CASSVEGGIRNTEAFF
TRBV27	TRBD1	-	TRBJ1-5	TGTGCCAGTAGGACAGGACTTTTGGCGCAGCCCCAGCATTTT	CASRTGLLAQPQHF
TRBV11-2	-	-	TRBJ2-7	TGTGCCAGCAGCTCCCGGGGGAACTCCCCCTCCTACGAGCAGTACTTC	CASSSRGNSPSYEQYF
TRBV5-1	TRBD1	-	TRBJ1-2	TGCGCCAGCAGCTTGGGGACAGGCAACTATGGCTACACCTTC	CASSLGTGNYGYTF
TRBV19	-	few	TRBJ1-1	TGTGCCAGTAGTACCTTCAGAGGGAACACTGAAGCTTTCTTT	CASSTFRGNTEAFF
TRBV5-8	-	-	TRBJ1-3	TGTGCCAGCAGCTTGGGGCAGGCCTCTGGAAACACCATATATTTT	CASSLGQASGNTIYF
TRBV30	-	-	TRBJ1-1	TGTGCCTGGGCTCGCAGGGCGAACACTGAAGCTTTCTTT	CAWARRANTEAFF
TRBV19	-	-	TRBJ1-2	TGTGCCATCCGACAGAGCAGGAATGGCTACACCTTC	CAIRQSRNGYTF
TRBV29-1	-	few	TRBJ1-2	TGCAGCGTTGAGTTGGGAGGCGGCTACACCTTC	CSVELGGGYTF
TRBV28	TRBD1	-	TRBJ1-2	TGTGCCAGCAGCCAAGACAGGGTATCGGGTGGCTACACCTTC	CASSQDRVSGGYTF
TRBV27	TRBD1	-	TRBJ2-3	TGTGCCAGCAGTCCCCCGGGACAGTCGACAGATACGCAGTATTTT	CASSPPGQSTDTQYF
TRBV14	-	-	TRBJ1-1	TGTGCCAGCAGTCGACAGCTGAACACTGAAGCTTTCTTT	CASSRQLNTEAFF
TRBV9	-	-	TRBJ1-1	TGTGCCAGCGACCAGCGTGGGATCGGGGGGAGAGCTTTCTTT	CASDQRGIGGRAFF
TRBV19	TRBD2	-	TRBJ2-7	TGTGCCAGTAGTATCGGAGGCGGGGGGGCGTACGAGCAGTACTTC	CASSIGGGGAYEQYF
TRBV6-5	-	-	TRBJ1-2	TGTGCCAGCACCCCACAGGGATCTAACTATGGCTACACCTTC	CASTPQGSNYGYTF
TRBV6-1	-	-	TRBJ1-5	TGTGCCAGCAGTGAAGTTGGAGGGCTCAGCAATCAGCCCCAGCATTTT	CASSEVGGLSNQPQHF